Described below is a single T cell receptor beta chain sequence and its context. The junction departs from germline at one end; a sequencing error may be responsible. CDR3 length: 14 residues. CDR1 is SGHTA and CDR2 is FQGNSA in the germline V gene. The data originate from a study of blood T cell repertoires in COVID-19. Study information: The study drew acute and convalescent COVID-19 samples from the United States, Italy and Spain.

Produced via immunoSEQ multiplex PCR; TCRdb's table is partial and in-frame only. The sample lists approximately 50,000 clones; 70% to 90% were seen once. The receptor was derived from a woman older than 75 with acute or convalescent COVID-19. Sequencing was done on a sample of peripheral blood. The gene calls are TRBV7-2 and TRBJ2-7, with D maybe TRBD1 (6 bases). The CDR3, as DNA: TGTGTCAGCAGCACCCGACAGGCCACCTACGAGCAGTACTTC. Translating gives CVSSTRQATYEQYF. The full variable domain, completed using reference TRBV7-2 and TRBJ2-7, is GAGVSQSPSNKVTEKGKDVELRCDPISGHTALYWYRQSLGQGLEFLIYFQGNSAPDKSGLPSDRFSAERTGGSVSTLTIQRTQQEDSAVYLCVSSTRQATYEQYFGPGTRLTVT.